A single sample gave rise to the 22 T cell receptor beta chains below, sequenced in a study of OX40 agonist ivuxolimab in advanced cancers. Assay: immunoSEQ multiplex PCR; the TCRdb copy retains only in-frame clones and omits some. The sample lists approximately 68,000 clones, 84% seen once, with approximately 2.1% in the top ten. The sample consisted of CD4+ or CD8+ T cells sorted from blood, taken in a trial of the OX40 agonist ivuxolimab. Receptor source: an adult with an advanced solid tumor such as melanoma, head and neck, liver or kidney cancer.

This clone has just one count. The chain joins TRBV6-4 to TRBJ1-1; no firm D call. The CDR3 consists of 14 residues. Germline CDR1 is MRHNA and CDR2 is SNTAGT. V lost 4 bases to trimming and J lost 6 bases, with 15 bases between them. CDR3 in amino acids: CASSVRAPAPEAFF. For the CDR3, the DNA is TGTGCCAGCAGTGTCCGGGCCCCGGCCCCTGAAGCTTTCTTT.

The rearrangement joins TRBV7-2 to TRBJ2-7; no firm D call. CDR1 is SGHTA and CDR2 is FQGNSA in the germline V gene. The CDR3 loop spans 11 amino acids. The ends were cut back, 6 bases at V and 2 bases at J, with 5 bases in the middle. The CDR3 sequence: CASSPAYEQYF. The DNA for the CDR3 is TGTGCCAGCAGTCCCGCCTACGAGCAGTACTTC.

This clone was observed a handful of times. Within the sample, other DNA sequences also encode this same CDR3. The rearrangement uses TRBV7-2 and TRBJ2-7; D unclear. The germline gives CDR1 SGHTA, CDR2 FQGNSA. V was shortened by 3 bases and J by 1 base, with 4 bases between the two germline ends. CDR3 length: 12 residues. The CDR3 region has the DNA TGTGCCAGCAGCTTGAGTTCCTACGAGCAGTACTTC. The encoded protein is CASSLSSYEQYF.

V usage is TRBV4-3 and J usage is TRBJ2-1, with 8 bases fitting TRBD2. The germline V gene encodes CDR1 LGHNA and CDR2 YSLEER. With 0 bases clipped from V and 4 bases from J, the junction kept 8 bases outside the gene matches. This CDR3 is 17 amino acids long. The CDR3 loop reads CASSQDLGLARYNEQFF. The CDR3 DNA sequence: TGCGCCAGCAGCCAAGATTTAGGACTAGCTAGATACAATGAGCAGTTCTTC.

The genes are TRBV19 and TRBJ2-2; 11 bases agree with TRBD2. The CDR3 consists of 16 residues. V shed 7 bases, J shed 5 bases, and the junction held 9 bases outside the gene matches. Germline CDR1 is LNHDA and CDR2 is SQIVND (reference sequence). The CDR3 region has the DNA TGTGCCAGTACCCCAGAGGCTAGCGGGAGGACCGGGGAGCTGTTTTTT. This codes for CASTPEASGRTGELFF.

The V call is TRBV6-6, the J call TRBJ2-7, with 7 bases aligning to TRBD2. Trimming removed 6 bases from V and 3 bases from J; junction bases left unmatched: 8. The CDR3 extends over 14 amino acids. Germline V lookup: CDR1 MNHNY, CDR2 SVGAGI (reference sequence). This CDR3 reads CASRLGTTLYEQYF. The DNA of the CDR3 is TGTGCCAGCAGACTCGGGACTACCCTCTACGAGCAGTACTTC.

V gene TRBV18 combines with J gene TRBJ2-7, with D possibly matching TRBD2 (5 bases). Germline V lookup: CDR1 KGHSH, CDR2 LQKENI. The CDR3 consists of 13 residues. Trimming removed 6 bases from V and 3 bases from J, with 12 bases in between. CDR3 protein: CASSPTGVYEQYF. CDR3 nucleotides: TGTGCCAGCTCCCCCACCGGGGTCTACGAGCAGTACTTC. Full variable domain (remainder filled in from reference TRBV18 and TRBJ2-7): NAGVMQNPRHLVRRRGQEARLRCSPMKGHSHVYWYRQLPEEGLKFMVYLQKENIIDESGMPKERFSAEFPKEGPSILRIQQVVRGDSAAYFCASSPTGVYEQYFGPGTRLTVT.

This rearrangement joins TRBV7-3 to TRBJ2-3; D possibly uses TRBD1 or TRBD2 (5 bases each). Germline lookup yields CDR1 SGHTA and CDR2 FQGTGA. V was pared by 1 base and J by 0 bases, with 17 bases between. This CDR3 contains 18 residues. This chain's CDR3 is CASSLKGWGTASTDTQYF. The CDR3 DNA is TGTGCCAGCAGCTTAAAGGGGTGGGGGACCGCTAGCACAGATACGCAGTATTTT.

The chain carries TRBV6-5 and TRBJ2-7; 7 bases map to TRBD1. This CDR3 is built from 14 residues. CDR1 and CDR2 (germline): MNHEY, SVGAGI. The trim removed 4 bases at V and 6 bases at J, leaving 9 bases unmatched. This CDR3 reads CASSLVGTASEQYF. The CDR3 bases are TGTGCCAGCAGTTTAGTTGGGACAGCCTCCGAGCAGTACTTC.

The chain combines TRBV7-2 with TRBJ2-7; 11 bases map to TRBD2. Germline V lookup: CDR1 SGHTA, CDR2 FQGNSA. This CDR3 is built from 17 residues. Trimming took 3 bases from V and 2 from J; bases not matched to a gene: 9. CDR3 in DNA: TGTGCCAGCAGCTTCCGCGGGCTAGCGGGAGGCACCTACGAGCAGTACTTC. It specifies CASSFRGLAGGTYEQYF.

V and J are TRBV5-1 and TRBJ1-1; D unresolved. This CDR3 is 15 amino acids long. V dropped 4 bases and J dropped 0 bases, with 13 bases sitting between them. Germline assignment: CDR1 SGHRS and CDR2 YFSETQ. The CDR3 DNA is TGCGCCAGCAGCCCTTACACCTGGATGAACACTGAAGCTTTCTTT. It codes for CASSPYTWMNTEAFF.

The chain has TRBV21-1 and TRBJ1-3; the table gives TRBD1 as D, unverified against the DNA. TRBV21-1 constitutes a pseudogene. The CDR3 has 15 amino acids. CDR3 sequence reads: CASSTGVPSGNTIYF. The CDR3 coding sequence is TGTGCCAGCAGCACAGGGGTCCCCTCCGGAAACACCATATATTTT.

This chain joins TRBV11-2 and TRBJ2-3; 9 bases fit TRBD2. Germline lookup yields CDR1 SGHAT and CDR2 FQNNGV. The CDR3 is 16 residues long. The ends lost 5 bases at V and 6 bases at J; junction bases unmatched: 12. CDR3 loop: CASSPLYSGGTDTQYF. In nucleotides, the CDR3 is TGTGCCAGCAGCCCCCTGTACAGCGGGGGGACCGATACGCAGTATTTT. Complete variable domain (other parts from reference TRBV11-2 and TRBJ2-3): EAGVAQSPRYKIIEKRQSVAFWCNPISGHATLYWYQQILGQGPKLLIQFQNNGVVDDSQLPKDRFSAERLKGVDSTLKIQPAKLEDSAVYLCASSPLYSGGTDTQYFGPGTRLTVL.

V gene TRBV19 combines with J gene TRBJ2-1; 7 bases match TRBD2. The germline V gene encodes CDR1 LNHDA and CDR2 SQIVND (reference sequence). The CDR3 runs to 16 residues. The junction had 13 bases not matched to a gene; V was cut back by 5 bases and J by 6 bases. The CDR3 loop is CASSEPRGRGRNEQFF. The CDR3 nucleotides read TGTGCCAGTAGTGAACCTCGGGGGAGGGGCCGCAATGAGCAGTTCTTC.

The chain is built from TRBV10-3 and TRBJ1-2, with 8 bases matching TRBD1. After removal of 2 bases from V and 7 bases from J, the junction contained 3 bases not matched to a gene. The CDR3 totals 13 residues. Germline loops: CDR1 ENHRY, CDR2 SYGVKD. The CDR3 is CAISEGQGGGYTF. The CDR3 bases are TGTGCCATCAGTGAGGGACAGGGCGGTGGCTACACCTTC.

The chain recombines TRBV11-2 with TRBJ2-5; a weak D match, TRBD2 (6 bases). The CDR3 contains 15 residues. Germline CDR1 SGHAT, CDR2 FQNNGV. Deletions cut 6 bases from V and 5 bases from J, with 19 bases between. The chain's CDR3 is CASRSGTQPHETQYF. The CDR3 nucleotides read TGTGCCAGCAGATCCGGGACTCAACCGCACGAGACCCAGTACTTC.

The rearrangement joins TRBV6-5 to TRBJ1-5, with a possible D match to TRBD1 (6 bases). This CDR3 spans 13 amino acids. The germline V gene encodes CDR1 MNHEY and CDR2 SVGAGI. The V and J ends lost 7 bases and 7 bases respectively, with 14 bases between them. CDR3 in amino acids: CASILGGQQPQHF. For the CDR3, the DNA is TGTGCCAGCATCTTGGGGGGGCAGCAGCCCCAGCATTTT.

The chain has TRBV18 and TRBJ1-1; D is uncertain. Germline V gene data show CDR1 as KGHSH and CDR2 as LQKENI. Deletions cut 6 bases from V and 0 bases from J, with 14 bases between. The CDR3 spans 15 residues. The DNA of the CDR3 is TGTGCCAGCTCTCAGGCGGCTAGTATGAACACTGAAGCTTTCTTT. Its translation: CASSQAASMNTEAFF. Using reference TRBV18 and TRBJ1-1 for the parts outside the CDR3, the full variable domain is NAGVMQNPRHLVRRRGQEARLRCSPMKGHSHVYWYRQLPEEGLKFMVYLQKENIIDESGMPKERFSAEFPKEGPSILRIQQVVRGDSAAYFCASSQAASMNTEAFFGQGTRLTVV.

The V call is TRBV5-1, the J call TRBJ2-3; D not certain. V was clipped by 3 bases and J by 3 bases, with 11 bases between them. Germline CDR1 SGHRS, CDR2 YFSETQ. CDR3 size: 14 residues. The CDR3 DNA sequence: TGCGCCAGCAGCTCCCCTACAGCAACAGATACGCAGTATTTT. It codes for CASSSPTATDTQYF.

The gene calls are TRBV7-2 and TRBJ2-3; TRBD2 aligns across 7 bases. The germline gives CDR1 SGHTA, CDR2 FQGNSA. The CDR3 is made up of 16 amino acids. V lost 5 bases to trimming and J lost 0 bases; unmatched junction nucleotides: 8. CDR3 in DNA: TGTGCCAGCAGCACTTCCGGGACTACCAGCACAGATACGCAGTATTTT. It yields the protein CASSTSGTTSTDTQYF.

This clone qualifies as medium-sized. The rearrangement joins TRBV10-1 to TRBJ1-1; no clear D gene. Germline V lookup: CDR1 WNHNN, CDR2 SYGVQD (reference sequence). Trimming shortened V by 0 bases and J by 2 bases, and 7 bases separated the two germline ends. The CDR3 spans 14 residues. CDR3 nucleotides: TGCGCCAGCAGTGAGTCGAGGGTTAACACTGAAGCTTTCTTT. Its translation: CASSESRVNTEAFF.

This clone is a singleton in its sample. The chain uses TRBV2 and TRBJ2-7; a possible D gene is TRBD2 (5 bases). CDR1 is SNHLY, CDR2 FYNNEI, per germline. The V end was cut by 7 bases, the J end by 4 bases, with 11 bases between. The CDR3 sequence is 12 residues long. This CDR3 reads CASTRDAYEQYF. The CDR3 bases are TGTGCCAGCACTCGGGATGCTTACGAGCAGTACTTC.